This TCR beta chain stems from a study of breast tumors, draining lymph nodes, adjacent tissues. In the case of this clonotype: Its antigen is currently unknown.

TCRdb re-called the multiplex PCR reads through MiXCR, storing one row per CDR3 protein. The sample includes approximately 7,100 distinct CDR3 sequences, 74% seen only once; the top ten take about 40%. V was cut by 4 bases and J by 5 bases, with 12 bases left in between. The CDR3 consists of 12 residues. Germline CDR1 and CDR2: DFQATT and SNEGSKA (reference sequence). Study-wide results and limits: That most tumor T cells come from lymph nodes remained unproven. Tumor TCR diversity was below lymph nodes but above nontumor tissue. The data were judged consistent with most tumor T cells coming from lymph node and expanding in tumor.

Material: tumor-adjacent breast tissue. The sequence was obtained from a female donor with breast cancer. Some clones in this sample may be carry-over from other donors' samples. The chain is built from TRBV20-1 and TRBJ2-7, with a possible D match to TRBD1 (6 bases). CDR3 coding DNA: TGCAGTGCTATCCCAGGGGCCGACGAGCAGTACTTC. This translates into CSAIPGADEQYF.